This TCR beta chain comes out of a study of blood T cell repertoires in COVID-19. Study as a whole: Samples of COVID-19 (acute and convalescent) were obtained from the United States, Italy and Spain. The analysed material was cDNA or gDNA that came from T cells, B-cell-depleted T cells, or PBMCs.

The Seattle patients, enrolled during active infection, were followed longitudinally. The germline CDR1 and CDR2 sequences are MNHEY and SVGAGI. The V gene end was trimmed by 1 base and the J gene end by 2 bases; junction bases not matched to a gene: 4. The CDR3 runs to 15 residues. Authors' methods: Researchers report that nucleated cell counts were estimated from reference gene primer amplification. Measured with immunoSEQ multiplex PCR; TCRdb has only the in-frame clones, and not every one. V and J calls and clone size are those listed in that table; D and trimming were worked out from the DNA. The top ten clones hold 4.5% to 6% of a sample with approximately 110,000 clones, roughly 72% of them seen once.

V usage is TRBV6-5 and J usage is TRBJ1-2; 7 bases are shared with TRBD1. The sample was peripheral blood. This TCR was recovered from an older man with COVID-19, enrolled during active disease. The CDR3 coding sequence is TGTGCCAGCAGTTACTTGGAGGGGGCCAACTATGGCTACACCTTC. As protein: CASSYLEGANYGYTF.